The source of this T cell receptor beta chain is a study of blood T cell repertoires in COVID-19. Study at large: COVID-19 samples from acute and convalescent phases originated in the United States, Italy and Spain.

The data were produced by immunoSEQ multiplex PCR, yet TCRdb's version contains in-frame clones alone and is incomplete. The sample carries about 360,000 clones, roughly 88% recorded once. Researchers sorted participants into cohorts using their self-reported clinical history. Sequencing was done on a sample of PBMCs or T cells enriched from blood (not recorded which). The sequence was collected from a woman between 40 and 55 years old with acute COVID-19.

CDR3 sequence: CASGGGSTDTQYF. In nucleotides, the CDR3 is TGCGCCAGCGGGGGAGGTTCCACAGATACGCAGTATTTT. This rearrangement joins TRBV5-1 to TRBJ2-3; D perhaps matches TRBD2 (6 bases). Germline V gene data show CDR1 as SGHRS and CDR2 as YFSETQ. V lost 7 bases and J lost 2, with 11 bases in between. The CDR3 runs 13 residues.